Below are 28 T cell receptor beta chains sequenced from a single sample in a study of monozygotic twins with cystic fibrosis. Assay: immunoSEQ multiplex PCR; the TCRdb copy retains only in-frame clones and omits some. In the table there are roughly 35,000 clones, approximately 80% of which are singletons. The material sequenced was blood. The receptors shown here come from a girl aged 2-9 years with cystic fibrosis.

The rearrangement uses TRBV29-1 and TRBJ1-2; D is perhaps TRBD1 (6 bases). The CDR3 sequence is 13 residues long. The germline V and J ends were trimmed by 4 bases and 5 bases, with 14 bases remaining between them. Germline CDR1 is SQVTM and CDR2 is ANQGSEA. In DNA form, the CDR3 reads TGCAGCGTTGTGTTGGCAGGGGAATATGGCTACACCTTC. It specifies CSVVLAGEYGYTF.

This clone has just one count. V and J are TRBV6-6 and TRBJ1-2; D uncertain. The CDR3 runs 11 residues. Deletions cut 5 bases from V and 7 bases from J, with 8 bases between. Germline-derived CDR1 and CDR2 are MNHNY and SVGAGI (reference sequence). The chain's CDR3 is CASSVGPGYTF. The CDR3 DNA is TGTGCCAGCAGTGTAGGACCTGGCTACACCTTC.

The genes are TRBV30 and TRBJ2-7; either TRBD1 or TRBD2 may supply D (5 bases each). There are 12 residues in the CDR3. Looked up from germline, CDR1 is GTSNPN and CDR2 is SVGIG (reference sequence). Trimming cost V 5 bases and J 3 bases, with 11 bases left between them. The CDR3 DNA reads TGTGCCTGGGAGGGGAACAGCTACGAGCAGTACTTC. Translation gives CAWEGNSYEQYF. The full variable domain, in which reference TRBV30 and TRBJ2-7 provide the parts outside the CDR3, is SQTIHQWPATLVQPVGSPLSLECTVEGTSNPNLYWYRQAAGRGLQLLFYSVGIGQISSEVPQNLSASRPQDRQFILSSKKLLLSDSGFYLCAWEGNSYEQYFGPGTRLTVT.

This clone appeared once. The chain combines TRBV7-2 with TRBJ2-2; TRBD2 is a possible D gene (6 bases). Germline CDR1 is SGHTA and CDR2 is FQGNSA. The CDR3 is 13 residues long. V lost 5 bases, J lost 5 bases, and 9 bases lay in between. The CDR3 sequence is CASSPGGTGELFF. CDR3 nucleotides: TGTGCCAGCAGCCCAGGAGGGACCGGGGAGCTGTTTTTT.

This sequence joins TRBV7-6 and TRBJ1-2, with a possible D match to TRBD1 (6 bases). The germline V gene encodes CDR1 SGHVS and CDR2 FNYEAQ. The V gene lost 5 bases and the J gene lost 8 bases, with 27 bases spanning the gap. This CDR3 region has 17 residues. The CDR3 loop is CASSRGGQGDHYGGYTF. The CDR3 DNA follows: TGTGCCAGCAGCCGCGGGGGACAAGGGGACCACTATGGAGGCTACACCTTC. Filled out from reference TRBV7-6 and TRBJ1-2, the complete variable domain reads GAGVSQSPRYKVTKRGQDVALRCDPISGHVSLYWYRQALGQGPEFLTYFNYEAQQDKSGLPNDRFSAERPEGSISTLTIQRTEQRDSAMYRCASSRGGQGDHYGGYTFGSGTRLTVV.

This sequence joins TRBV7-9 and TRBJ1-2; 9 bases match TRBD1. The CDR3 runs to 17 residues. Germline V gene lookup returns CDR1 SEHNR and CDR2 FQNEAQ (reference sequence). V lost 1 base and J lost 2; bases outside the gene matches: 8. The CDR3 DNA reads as TGTGCCAGCAGCTTAGTAGGTCCCGGGACAGGGAACTATGGCTACACCTTC. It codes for CASSLVGPGTGNYGYTF.

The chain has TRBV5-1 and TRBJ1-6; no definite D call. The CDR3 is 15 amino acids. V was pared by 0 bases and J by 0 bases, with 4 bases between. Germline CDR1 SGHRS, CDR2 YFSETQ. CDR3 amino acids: CASSLADSYNSPLHF. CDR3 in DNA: TGCGCCAGCAGCTTGGCCGACTCCTATAATTCACCCCTCCACTTT.

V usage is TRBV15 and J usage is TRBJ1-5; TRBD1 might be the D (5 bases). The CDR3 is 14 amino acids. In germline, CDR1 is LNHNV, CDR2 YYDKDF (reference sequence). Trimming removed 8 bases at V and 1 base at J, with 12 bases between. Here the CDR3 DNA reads TGTGCCACCGACCCGGGGGGGAGCAATCAGCCCCAGCATTTT. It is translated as CATDPGGSNQPQHF.

The CDR3 loop is CASRVTGWERANYGYTF. The CDR3 DNA reads TGTGCCAGCAGAGTGACGGGGTGGGAAAGAGCTAACTATGGCTACACCTTC. V gene TRBV6-4 combines with J gene TRBJ1-2; D is uncertain. The CDR3 consists of 17 residues. CDR1 MRHNA and CDR2 SNTAGT come from the germline V gene. V was cut by 6 bases and J by 0 bases, with 20 bases left in between.

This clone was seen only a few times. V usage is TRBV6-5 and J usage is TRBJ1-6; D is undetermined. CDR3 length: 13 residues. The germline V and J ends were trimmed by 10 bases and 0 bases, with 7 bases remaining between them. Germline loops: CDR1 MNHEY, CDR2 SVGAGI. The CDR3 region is CATRSSYNSPLHF. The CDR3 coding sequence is TGTGCCACCCGTAGCTCCTATAATTCACCCCTCCACTTT.

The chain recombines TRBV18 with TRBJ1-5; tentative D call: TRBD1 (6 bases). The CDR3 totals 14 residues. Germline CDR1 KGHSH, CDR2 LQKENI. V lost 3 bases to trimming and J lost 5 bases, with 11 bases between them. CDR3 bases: TGTGCCAGCTCACCCGACAGGCCCGATCAGCCCCAGCATTTT. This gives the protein CASSPDRPDQPQHF.

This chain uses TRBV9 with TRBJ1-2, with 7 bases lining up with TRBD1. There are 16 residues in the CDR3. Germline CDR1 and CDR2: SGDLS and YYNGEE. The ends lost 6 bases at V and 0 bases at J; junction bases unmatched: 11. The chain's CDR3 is CASTDHATGTNYGYTF. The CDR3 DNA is TGTGCCAGCACCGATCACGCGACAGGGACTAACTATGGCTACACCTTC.

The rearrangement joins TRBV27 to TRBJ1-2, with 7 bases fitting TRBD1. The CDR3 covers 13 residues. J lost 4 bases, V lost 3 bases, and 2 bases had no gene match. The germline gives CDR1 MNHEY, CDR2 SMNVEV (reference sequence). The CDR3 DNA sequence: TGTGCCAGCAGTTTTCGGGACAGCTATGGCTACACCTTC. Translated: CASSFRDSYGYTF.

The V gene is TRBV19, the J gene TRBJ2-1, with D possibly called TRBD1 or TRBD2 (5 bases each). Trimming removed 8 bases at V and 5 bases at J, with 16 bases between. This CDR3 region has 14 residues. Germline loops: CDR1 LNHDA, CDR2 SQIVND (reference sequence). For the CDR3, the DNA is TGTGCCAGTGGTACCGGGACGAACCACAATGAGCAGTTCTTC. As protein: CASGTGTNHNEQFF. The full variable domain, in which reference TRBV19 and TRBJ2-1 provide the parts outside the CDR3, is DGGITQSPKYLFRKEGQNVTLSCEQNLNHDAMYWYRQDPGQGLRLIYYSQIVNDFQKGDIAEGYSVSREKKESFPLTVTSAQKNPTAFYLCASGTGTNHNEQFFGPGTRLTVL.

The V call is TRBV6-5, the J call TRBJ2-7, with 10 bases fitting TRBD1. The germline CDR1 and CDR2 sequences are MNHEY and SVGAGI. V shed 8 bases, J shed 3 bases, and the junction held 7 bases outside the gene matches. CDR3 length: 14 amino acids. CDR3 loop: CASQVRDRGYEQYF. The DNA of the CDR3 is TGTGCCAGCCAAGTTCGGGACAGGGGCTACGAGCAGTACTTC.

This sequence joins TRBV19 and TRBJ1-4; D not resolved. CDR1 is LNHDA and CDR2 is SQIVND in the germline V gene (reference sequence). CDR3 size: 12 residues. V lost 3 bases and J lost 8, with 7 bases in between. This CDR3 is CASSIRGEKLFF. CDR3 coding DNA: TGTGCCAGTAGTATTCGAGGGGAAAAACTGTTTTTT.

CDR3 DNA sequence: TGCGCCAGCAGCCAAGAATCGCGGGGGGGGCAGACCCAGTACTTC. Residues: CASSQESRGGQTQYF. The chain joins TRBV4-3 to TRBJ2-5, with TRBD2 matching 9 bases. The CDR3 runs 15 residues. Germline CDR1 and CDR2: LGHNA and YSLEER. The V gene end was trimmed by 0 bases and the J gene end by 6 bases; junction bases not matched to a gene: 5.

The CDR3: CSTLQGATEAFF. The DNA of the CDR3 is TGCAGCACATTACAGGGAGCTACTGAAGCTTTCTTT. J is TRBJ1-1 and V is TRBV29-1; D might be TRBD1 (6 bases). The germline V gene encodes CDR1 SQVTM and CDR2 ANQGSEA. The CDR3 sequence is 12 residues long. Trimming took 8 bases from V and 5 from J, leaving 15 bases between them.

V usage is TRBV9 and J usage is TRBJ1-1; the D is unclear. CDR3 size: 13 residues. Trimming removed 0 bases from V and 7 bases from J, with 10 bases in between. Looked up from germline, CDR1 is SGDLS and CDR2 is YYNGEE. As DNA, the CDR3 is TGTGCCAGCAGCGTAGGACCGCAGCTTGAAGCTTTCTTT. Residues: CASSVGPQLEAFF.

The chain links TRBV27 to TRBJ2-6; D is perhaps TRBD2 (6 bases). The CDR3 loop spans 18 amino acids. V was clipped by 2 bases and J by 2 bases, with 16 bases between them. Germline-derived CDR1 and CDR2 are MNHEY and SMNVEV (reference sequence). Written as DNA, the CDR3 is TGTGCCAGCAGTTTAAGGAGTGGAGGGTTCGCTGGGGCCAACGTCCTGACTTTC. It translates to CASSLRSGGFAGANVLTF.

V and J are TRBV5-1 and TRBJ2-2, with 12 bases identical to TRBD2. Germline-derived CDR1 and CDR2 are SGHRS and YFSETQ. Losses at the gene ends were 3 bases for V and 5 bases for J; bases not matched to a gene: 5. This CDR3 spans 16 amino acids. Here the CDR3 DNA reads TGCGCCAGCAGCTCTGGGACTAGCGGGTGGACCGGGGAGCTGTTTTTT. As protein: CASSSGTSGWTGELFF. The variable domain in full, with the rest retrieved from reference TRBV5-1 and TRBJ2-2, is KAGVTQTPRYLIKTRGQQVTLSCSPISGHRSVSWYQQTPGQGLQFLFEYFSETQRNKGNFPGRFSGRQFSNSRSEMNVSTLELGDSALYLCASSSGTSGWTGELFFGEGSRLTVL.

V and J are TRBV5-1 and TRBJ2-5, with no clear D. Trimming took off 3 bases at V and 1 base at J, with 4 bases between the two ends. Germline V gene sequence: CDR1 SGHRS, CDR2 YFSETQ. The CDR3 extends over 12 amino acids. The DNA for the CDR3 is TGCGCCAGCAGCTGGGGCCAAGAGACCCAGTACTTC. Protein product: CASSWGQETQYF.

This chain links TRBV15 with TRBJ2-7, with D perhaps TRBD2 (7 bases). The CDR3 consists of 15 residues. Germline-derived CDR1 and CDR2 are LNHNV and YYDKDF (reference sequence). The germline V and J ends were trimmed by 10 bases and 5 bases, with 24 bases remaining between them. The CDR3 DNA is TGTGCCATCTCCCCGGGGGGCAGGCCATCCCACGAGCAGTACTTC. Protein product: CAISPGGRPSHEQYF.

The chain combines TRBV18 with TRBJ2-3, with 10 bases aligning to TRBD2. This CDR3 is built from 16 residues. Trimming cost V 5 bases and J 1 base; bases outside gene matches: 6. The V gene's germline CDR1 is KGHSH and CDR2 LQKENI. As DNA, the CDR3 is TGTGCCAGCTCATACCTAGGGACTAGCGGCACAGATACGCAGTATTTT. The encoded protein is CASSYLGTSGTDTQYF.

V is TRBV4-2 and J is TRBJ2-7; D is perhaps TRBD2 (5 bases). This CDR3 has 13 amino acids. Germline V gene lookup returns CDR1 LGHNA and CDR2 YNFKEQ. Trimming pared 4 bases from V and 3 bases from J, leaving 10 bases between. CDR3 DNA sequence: TGTGCCAGCAGCCGCGGAGAGGGCTACGAGCAGTACTTC. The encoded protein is CASSRGEGYEQYF.

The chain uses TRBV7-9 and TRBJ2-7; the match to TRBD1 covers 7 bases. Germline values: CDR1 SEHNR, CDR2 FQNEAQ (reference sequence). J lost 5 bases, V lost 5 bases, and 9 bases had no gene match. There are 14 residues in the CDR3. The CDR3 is CASSPRDRAHEQYF. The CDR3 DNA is TGTGCCAGCAGCCCAAGAGACAGGGCCCACGAGCAGTACTTC.

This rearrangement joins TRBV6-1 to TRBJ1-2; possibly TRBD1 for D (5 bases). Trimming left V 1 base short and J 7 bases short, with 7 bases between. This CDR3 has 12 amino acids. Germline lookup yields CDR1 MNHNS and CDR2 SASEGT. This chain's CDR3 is CASSEGGAGYTF. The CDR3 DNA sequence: TGTGCCAGCAGTGAAGGGGGCGCTGGCTACACCTTC.

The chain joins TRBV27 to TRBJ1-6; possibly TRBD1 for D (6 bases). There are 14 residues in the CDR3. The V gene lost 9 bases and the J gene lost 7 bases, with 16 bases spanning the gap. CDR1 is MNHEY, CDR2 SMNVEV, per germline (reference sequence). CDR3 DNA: TGTGCCAGTCGCGAACAGGGTCTGAATTCACCCCTCCACTTT. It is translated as CASREQGLNSPLHF.